Given below is one T cell receptor (beta chain) in context. Its specificity is not known. Data came from immunoSEQ multiplex PCR; TCRdb stores just in-frame clones and leaves some out. The top ten clones hold under 10% of a sample with more than 9,000 clones, 71% of them seen once. After expansion with viral peptide pools in the ViraFEST assay, antigen-specific CD4+ T cells were sequenced. Isolating CD4+ T cells followed 9 to 10 days of culture. Two-dose BNT162b2 or mRNA-1273 vaccination was given to participants. They grew some 1.9 million PBMC in each well, adding about 9.5 IU/ml IL-2 and approximately 9.2 ug/ml peptides. This entry comes from a study of vaccination effects on CD4 cells after COVID-19. V was shortened by 3 bases and J by 0 bases, with 8 bases between the two germline ends. Per germline, CDR1 SEHNR and CDR2 FQNEAQ (reference sequence). This CDR3 comprises 14 residues.

The genes are TRBV7-9 and TRBJ1-1; no clear D. The specimen was CD4+ T cells from PBMCs cultured with SARS-CoV-2 spike peptides, collected after COVID-19 vaccination. The receptor comes from a human donor who received a COVID-19 vaccine. The chain's CDR3 is CASSFSSVNTEAFF. DNA for the CDR3: TGTGCCAGCAGCTTTTCTAGTGTGAACACTGAAGCTTTCTTT.